One and the same sample provided the 16 T cell receptor beta chains below, sequenced in a study of long-term antiretroviral therapy in people with HIV. Version v3.0 of the immunoSEQ assay ran at survey level. Produced via immunoSEQ multiplex PCR; TCRdb's table is partial and in-frame only. Of some 38,000 clones listed, over 75% are singletons. Sequencing used unsorted PBMCs, obtained 1.5 years after starting antiretroviral therapy. All receptors come from a man between 18 and 35 years old with HIV.

The chain is built from TRBV6-5 and TRBJ1-2; D is uncertain. CDR3 size: 14 residues. V was shortened by 2 bases and J by 4 bases, with 11 bases between the two germline ends. The V gene's germline CDR1 is MNHEY and CDR2 SVGAGI. Written as DNA, the CDR3 is TGTGCCAGCAGTTACGATCGGGCTCCCTATGGCTACACCTTC. It yields the protein CASSYDRAPYGYTF.

This clone has just a few counts. V and J are TRBV7-9 and TRBJ1-5; 8 bases are a match to TRBD1. The CDR3 consists of 19 residues. V trimming: 0 bases; J trimming: 2 bases; junction bases outside the gene matches: 12. From germline, CDR1 is SEHNR and CDR2 FQNEAQ (reference sequence). CDR3 loop: CASSLAPRGLISGNQPQHF. In DNA, the CDR3 is TGTGCCAGCAGCTTAGCGCCCAGGGGGCTCATTTCGGGCAATCAGCCCCAGCATTTT. The full variable domain, with the rest looked up from reference TRBV7-9 and TRBJ1-5, is DTGVSQNPRHKITKRGQNVTFRCDPISEHNRLYWYRQTLGQGPEFLTYFQNEAQLEKSRLLSDRFSAERPKGSFSTLEIQRTEQGDSAMYLCASSLAPRGLISGNQPQHFGDGTRLSIL.

This clone came up once. This chain connects TRBV5-1 to TRBJ2-1; 8 positions agree with TRBD2. Germline CDR1 is SGHRS and CDR2 is YFSETQ. The CDR3 extends over 15 amino acids. V gave up 1 base and J gave up 7 bases; unmatched junction bases: 7. The CDR3 nucleotides read TGCGCCAGCAGCTTGTTAACTAGCGGAGGGAATGAGCAGTTCTTC. Its protein product is CASSLLTSGGNEQFF.

This clone was picked up one time. V is TRBV27 and J is TRBJ1-2; 7 bases fit TRBD1. Trimming at V came to 2 bases and at J to 0 bases, leaving 3 bases not matched to a gene. The CDR3 is made up of 15 amino acids. Germline values: CDR1 MNHEY, CDR2 SMNVEV (reference sequence). For the CDR3, the DNA is TGTGCCAGCAGTTTAGGGGACAGCCCTAACTATGGCTACACCTTC. It specifies CASSLGDSPNYGYTF.

This rearrangement joins TRBV5-1 to TRBJ1-1; D is perhaps TRBD1 (6 bases). The V end was cut by 0 bases, the J end by 9 bases, with 18 bases between. Germline lookup yields CDR1 SGHRS and CDR2 YFSETQ. This CDR3 is 15 amino acids long. Here the CDR3 DNA reads TGCGCCAGCAGCTTGGGGGGGGCAGGACCGGACCAAGCTTTCTTT. It is translated as CASSLGGAGPDQAFF.

CDR3 residues: CASSTGGNTEAFF. The CDR3 DNA sequence: TGTGCCAGCAGTACGGGGGGGAACACTGAAGCTTTCTTT. The chain joins TRBV28 to TRBJ1-1, with D tentatively TRBD1 (5 bases). The V end was cut by 5 bases, the J end by 1 base, with 8 bases between. The CDR3 is 13 amino acids. Germline V gives CDR1 MDHEN, CDR2 SYDVKM. The full variable domain, in which reference TRBV28 and TRBJ1-1 provide the parts outside the CDR3, is DVKVTQSSRYLVKRTGEKVFLECVQDMDHENMFWYRQDPGLGLRLIYFSYDVKMKEKGDIPEGYSVSREKKERFSLILESASTNQTSMYLCASSTGGNTEAFFGQGTRLTVV.

CDR3 region: CASSLVAGTGETQYF. CDR3 sequence (DNA): TGCGCCAGCAGCTTGGTTGCCGGTACGGGCGAGACCCAGTACTTC. The rearrangement links TRBV5-1 to TRBJ2-5; D unclear. The V gene's germline CDR1 is SGHRS and CDR2 YFSETQ. The ends were cut back, 0 bases at V and 5 bases at J, with 14 bases in the middle. The CDR3 sequence is 15 residues long.

V and J are TRBV7-8 and TRBJ2-3; maybe TRBD2 (5 bases). CDR1 and CDR2 from the germline V gene are SGHVS and FQNEAQ. V was trimmed by 0 bases and J by 2 bases, leaving 9 bases between them. The CDR3 length is 15 residues. As DNA, the CDR3 is TGTGCCAGCAGCTTAGCGTTGCGGGTCACAGATACGCAGTATTTT. Its protein is CASSLALRVTDTQYF.

J is TRBJ2-2 and V is TRBV7-9; 15 nucleotides line up with TRBD2. The CDR3 consists of 18 residues. CDR1 is SEHNR, CDR2 FQNEAQ, per germline (reference sequence). V gave up 4 bases and J gave up 6 bases; unmatched junction bases: 9. The CDR3 DNA sequence: TGTGCCAGCAGCTCGACGCGGACTAGCGGGAGGGCCTCCGGGGAGCTGTTTTTT. It codes for CASSSTRTSGRASGELFF. Full variable domain (outside the CDR3, taken from reference TRBV7-9 and TRBJ2-2): DTGVSQNPRHKITKRGQNVTFRCDPISEHNRLYWYRQTLGQGPEFLTYFQNEAQLEKSRLLSDRFSAERPKGSFSTLEIQRTEQGDSAMYLCASSSTRTSGRASGELFFGEGSRLTVL.

The chain combines TRBV19 with TRBJ2-3, with no clear D. The CDR3 totals 14 residues. Trimming removed 0 bases from V and 8 bases from J, with 12 bases in between. CDR1 is LNHDA and CDR2 is SQIVND in the germline V gene (reference sequence). As DNA, the CDR3 is TGTGCCAGTAGTATAGATTCCGTCCTTCGTACGCAGTATTTT. This sequence encodes CASSIDSVLRTQYF.

The V and J genes are TRBV27 and TRBJ1-2, with TRBD1 identical over 9 bases. In germline, CDR1 is MNHEY, CDR2 SMNVEV (reference sequence). The junction had 9 bases not matched to a gene; V was cut back by 5 bases and J by 5 bases. The CDR3 extends over 15 amino acids. CDR3 nucleotides: TGTGCCAGCAGTCCGGGACAGGGCCGAAAGTATGGCTACACCTTC. Translation: CASSPGQGRKYGYTF.

V gene TRBV15 combines with J gene TRBJ1-3; tentatively, D is TRBD1 (5 bases). CDR3 size: 15 residues. The germline V gene has CDR1 LNHNV and CDR2 YYDKDF (reference sequence). V was clipped by 0 bases and J by 8 bases, with 14 bases between them. CDR3 in amino acids: CATSREGHPGYTIYF. The DNA for the CDR3 is TGTGCCACCAGCAGAGAAGGACACCCTGGTTACACCATATATTTT.

The table lists this clone with a count of one. The chain employs TRBV9 and TRBJ2-3; D is ambiguous. In germline, CDR1 is SGDLS, CDR2 YYNGEE. Trimming cost V 0 bases and J 4 bases, with 9 bases left between them. There are 14 residues in the CDR3. Here the CDR3 DNA reads TGTGCCAGCAGCGTAGAGTATTTTGCAGATACGCAGTATTTT. This sequence encodes CASSVEYFADTQYF. The full variable domain, rest sourced from reference TRBV9 and TRBJ2-3, is DSGVTQTPKHLITATGQRVTLRCSPRSGDLSVYWYQQSLDQGLQFLIQYYNGEERAKGNILERFSAQQFPDLHSELNLSSLELGDSALYFCASSVEYFADTQYFGPGTRLTVL.

This clone was observed a few times. The V call is TRBV7-9, the J call TRBJ2-7; D not certain. CDR3 length equals 14 residues. Between the trimmed V and J ends, which lost 1 base and 0 bases, there was a span of 7 bases. Germline V gene data show CDR1 as SEHNR and CDR2 as FQNEAQ (reference sequence). The chain's CDR3 is CASSLDANSYEQYF. CDR3 nucleotides: TGTGCCAGCAGCTTAGACGCAAACTCCTACGAGCAGTACTTC. Supplemented by reference TRBV7-9 and TRBJ2-7, the full variable domain reads DTGVSQNPRHKITKRGQNVTFRCDPISEHNRLYWYRQTLGQGPEFLTYFQNEAQLEKSRLLSDRFSAERPKGSFSTLEIQRTEQGDSAMYLCASSLDANSYEQYFGPGTRLTVT.

This chain links TRBV7-9 with TRBJ2-2, with D possibly being TRBD1 (5 bases). Germline lookup yields CDR1 SEHNR and CDR2 FQNEAQ (reference sequence). Trimming stripped 3 bases from V and 1 base from J, with 12 bases between. The CDR3 runs 16 residues. DNA of the CDR3: TGTGCCAGCAGCTTGACAGCAAGGAGGAACACCGGGGAGCTGTTTTTT. Its translation: CASSLTARRNTGELFF.

CDR3 in DNA: TGTGCCAGCAGCTTATGGGAGGATGAGCAGTTCTTC. Protein product: CASSLWEDEQFF. This chain joins TRBV7-9 and TRBJ2-1; tentative D call: TRBD2 (6 bases). CDR1 and CDR2 (germline): SEHNR, FQNEAQ (reference sequence). The CDR3 has 12 amino acids. The V and J ends lost 2 bases and 8 bases respectively, with 7 bases between them.